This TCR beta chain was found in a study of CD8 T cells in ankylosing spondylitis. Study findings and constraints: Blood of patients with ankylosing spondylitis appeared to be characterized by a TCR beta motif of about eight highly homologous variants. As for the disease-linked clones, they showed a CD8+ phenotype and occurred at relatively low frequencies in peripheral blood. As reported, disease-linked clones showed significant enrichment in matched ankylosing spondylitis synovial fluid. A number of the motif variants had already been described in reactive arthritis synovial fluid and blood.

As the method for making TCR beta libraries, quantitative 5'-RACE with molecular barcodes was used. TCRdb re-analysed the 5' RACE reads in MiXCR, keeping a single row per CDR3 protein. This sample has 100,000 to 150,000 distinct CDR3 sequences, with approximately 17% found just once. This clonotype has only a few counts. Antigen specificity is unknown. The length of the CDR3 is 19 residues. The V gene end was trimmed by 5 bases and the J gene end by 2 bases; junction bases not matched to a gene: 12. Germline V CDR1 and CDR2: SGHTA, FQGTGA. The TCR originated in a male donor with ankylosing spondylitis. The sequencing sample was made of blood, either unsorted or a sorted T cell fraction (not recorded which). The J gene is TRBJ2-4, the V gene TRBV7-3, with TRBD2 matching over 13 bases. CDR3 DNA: TGTGCCAGCAGCGTTAGCGGGACTAGCGGGATCGGGTCCAAAAACATTCAGTACTTC. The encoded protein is CASSVSGTSGIGSKNIQYF.